The present T cell receptor (beta chain) was sequenced within a study of T cell responses to AZD1222 COVID-19 vaccine. Study-level background: Second-dose schedules of about 4 or about 12 weeks were combined.

Repertoires were generated with immunoSEQ multiplex PCR, while TCRdb's copy carries only in-frame clones and drops some. The sample has around 100,000 clones; 90% are singletons. V lost 7 bases, J lost 7 bases, and 19 bases lay in between. In germline, CDR1 is LGHDT, CDR2 YNNKEL (reference sequence). This CDR3 is 14 amino acids long. Remarks on this clone: Its antigen remains unidentified.

Study findings and constraints: Spike-specific TCR breadth and depth both grew after two AZD1222 doses. The sample set comprised mostly white British donors with more females, and clonal diversity was possibly underestimated. There were vaccine-associated CD4 TCRs across spike, dominant at 160-218 and 743-854.

This sequence joins TRBV3-1 (or the pseudogene TRBV3-2) and TRBJ1-2; tentative D call: TRBD1 (5 bases). The sequence came from an adult in good health. The material sequenced was peripheral blood, taken on day 0 of AZD1222 vaccination. The CDR3 DNA follows: TGTGCCAGCACCCACTCGCGGGGGATAACTGGCTACACCTTC. Amino acids: CASTHSRGITGYTF.